The entry that follows covers one T cell receptor (beta chain) sequence. Its antigen is unidentified. This specimen belongs to a study of T cell repertoires in cytomegalovirus infection. Looking at the study overall: Recently identified HLA-C-restricted CMV epitopes and well-studied HLA-B-restricted CMV epitopes were used by the study. It can be stated that public TCR beta signatures indicated CMV infection as well as a matching HLA type.

The V gene end was trimmed by 6 bases and the J gene end by 6 bases; junction bases not matched to a gene: 10. The CDR3 contains 15 residues. Germline V CDR1 and CDR2: SNHLY, FYNNEI. Study findings and constraints: There were carriers of CMV plus the relevant HLA, and cumulative public TCR beta family frequency identified them.

TCRdb recomputed calls from the reads with MiXCR, one row per CDR3 protein. The table includes under 300,000 distinct CDR3 sequences, around 20% detected once. The receptor was isolated from a human donor in good health (CMV status not recorded). Some clones in this sample may be carry-over from other donors' samples. The chain links TRBV2 to TRBJ2-3, with TRBD2 matching over 9 bases. The material sequenced was cultured PBMCs, taken from culture after CMV antigen stimulation. The CDR3 DNA reads as TGTGCCAGCAGCCCTGAGGGTACTAGCGGGGATACGCAGTATTTT. This encodes CASSPEGTSGDTQYF.